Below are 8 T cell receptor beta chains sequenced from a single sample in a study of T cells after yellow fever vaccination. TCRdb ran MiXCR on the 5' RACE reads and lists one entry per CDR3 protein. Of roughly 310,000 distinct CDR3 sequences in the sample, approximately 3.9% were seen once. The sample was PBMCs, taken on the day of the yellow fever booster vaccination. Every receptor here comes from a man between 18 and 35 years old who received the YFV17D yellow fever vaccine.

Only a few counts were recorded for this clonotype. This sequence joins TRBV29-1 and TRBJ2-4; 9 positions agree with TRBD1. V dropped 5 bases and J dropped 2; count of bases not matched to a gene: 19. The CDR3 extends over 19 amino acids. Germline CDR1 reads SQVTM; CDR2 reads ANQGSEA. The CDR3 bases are TGCAGCGTTACTTTTCTACTACAGGGACAGGGCTATACCAAAAACATTCAGTACTTC. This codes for CSVTFLLQGQGYTKNIQYF.

The CDR3 DNA follows: TGTGCCAGCAGCGAGACAGGGGGTTTGACTGAAGCTTTCTTT. Translated, it gives CASSETGGLTEAFF. The chain has TRBV5-4 and TRBJ1-1; 9 nucleotides line up with TRBD1. This CDR3 is built from 14 residues. V was pared by 4 bases and J by 5 bases, with 6 bases of the junction left unmatched. Germline V gene lookup returns CDR1 SGHNT and CDR2 YYREEE (reference sequence).

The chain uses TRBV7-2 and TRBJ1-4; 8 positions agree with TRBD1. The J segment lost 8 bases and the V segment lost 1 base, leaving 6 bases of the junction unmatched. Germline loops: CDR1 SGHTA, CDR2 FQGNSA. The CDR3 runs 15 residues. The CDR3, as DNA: TGTGCCAGCAGCTTAGGACAGGGGTCACGGGAAAAACTGTTTTTT. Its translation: CASSLGQGSREKLFF. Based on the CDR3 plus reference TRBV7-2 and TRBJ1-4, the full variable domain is GAGVSQSPSNKVTEKGKDVELRCDPISGHTALYWYRQSLGQGLEFLIYFQGNSAPDKSGLPSDRFSAERTGGSVSTLTIQRTQQEDSAVYLCASSLGQGSREKLFFGSGTQLSVL.

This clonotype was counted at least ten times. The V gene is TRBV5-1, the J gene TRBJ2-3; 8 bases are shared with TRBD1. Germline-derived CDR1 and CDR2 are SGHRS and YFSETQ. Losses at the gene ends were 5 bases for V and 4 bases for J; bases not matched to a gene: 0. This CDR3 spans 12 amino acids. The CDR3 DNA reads TGCGCCAGCAGACAGGGGGCAGATACGCAGTATTTT. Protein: CASRQGADTQYF.

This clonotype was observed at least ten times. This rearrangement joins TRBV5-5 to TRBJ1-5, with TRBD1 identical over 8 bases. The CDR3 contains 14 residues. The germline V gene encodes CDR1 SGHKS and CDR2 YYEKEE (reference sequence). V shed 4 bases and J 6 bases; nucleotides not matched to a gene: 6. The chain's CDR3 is CASSRQGLGQPQHF. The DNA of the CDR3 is TGTGCCAGCAGCCGACAGGGGCTCGGTCAGCCCCAGCATTTT.

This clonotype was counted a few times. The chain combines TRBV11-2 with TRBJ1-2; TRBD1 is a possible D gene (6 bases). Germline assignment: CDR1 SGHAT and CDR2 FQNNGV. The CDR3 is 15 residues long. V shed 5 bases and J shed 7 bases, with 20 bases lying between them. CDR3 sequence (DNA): TGTGCCAGCAGCCTTACCCGGGCAGGGGATTTTGGCTACACCTTC. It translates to CASSLTRAGDFGYTF.

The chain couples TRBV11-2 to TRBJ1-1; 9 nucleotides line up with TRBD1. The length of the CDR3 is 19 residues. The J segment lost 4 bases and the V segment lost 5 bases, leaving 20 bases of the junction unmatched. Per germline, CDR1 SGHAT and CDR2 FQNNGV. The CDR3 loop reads CASSPLGTGPALDSTEAFF. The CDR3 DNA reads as TGTGCCAGCAGCCCCCTTGGGACAGGGCCGGCGTTAGATTCCACTGAAGCTTTCTTT.

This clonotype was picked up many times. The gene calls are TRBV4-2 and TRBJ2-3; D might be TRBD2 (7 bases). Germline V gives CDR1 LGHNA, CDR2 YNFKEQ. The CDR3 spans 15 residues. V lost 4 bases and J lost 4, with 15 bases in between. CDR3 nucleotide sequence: TGTGCCAGCAGCCCCTGGGAGGGGGGGGCAGATACGCAGTATTTT. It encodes CASSPWEGGADTQYF.